This paragraph covers one T cell receptor (beta chain) sequence. Its antigen is currently unknown. This specimen belongs to a study of blood T cells in healthy people across ages. Whole-study findings and limits: Age brought a roughly linear fall in TCR beta diversity measured per million T cells. The study lacked donor CMV status, which possibly confounded expanded clonotype changes.

The authors ran a second PCR of about 6 to 11 cycles using a sample-barcoded 5' primer and a J-beta primer mix. From the 5' RACE reads, TCRdb called clonotypes with MiXCR, one entry per CDR3 protein. The profile covers about 1,600,000 distinct CDR3 sequences, with 42% appearing a single time and roughly 7.9% taken by the ten largest. This CDR3 has 16 residues. V lost 2 bases and J lost 10; bases outside the gene matches: 14. CDR1 SGHDT and CDR2 YYEEEE come from the germline V gene. The chain combines TRBV5-6 with TRBJ2-3; 9 bases map to TRBD1. Sequencing used blood. The sequence was collected from a woman aged 18-30 years in good health. The CDR3 reads CASSFSPGQGKDSQYF. The CDR3 coding sequence is TGTGCCAGCAGCTTTAGTCCGGGACAGGGAAAGGATTCGCAGTATTTT.